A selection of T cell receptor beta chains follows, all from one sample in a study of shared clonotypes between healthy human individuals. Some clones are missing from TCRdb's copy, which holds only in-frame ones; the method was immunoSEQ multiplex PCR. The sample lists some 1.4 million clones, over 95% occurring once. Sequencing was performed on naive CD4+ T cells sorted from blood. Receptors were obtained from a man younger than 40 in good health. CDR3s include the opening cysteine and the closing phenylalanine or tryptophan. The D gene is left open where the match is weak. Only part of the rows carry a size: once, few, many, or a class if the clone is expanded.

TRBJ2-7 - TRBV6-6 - CASRERASYEQYF TGTGCCTCCAGGGAGCGCGCCTCCTACGAGCAGTACTTC
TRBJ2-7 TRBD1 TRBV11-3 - CASSPGTDEQYF TGTGCCAGCAGCCCCGGGACAGACGAGCAGTACTTC
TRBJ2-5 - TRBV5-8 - CASISGGEETQYF TGTGCCAGCATTTCAGGGGGGGAAGAGACCCAGTACTTC
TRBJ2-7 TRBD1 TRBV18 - CASSYSGGDSYF TGTGCCAGCTCCTACTCCGGTGGGGACAGTTACTTC
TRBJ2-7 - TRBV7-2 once CASSLFLAVYEQYF TGTGCCAGCAGCTTATTCCTAGCCGTCTACGAGCAGTACTTC
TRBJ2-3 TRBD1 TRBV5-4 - CASSLSGGSSTDTQYF TGTGCCAGCAGCTTATCAGGGGGCTCGAGCACAGATACGCAGTATTTT
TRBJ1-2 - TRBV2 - CASSELGGHYGYTF TGTGCCAGCAGTGAATTGGGGGGCCACTATGGCTACACCTTC
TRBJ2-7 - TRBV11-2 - CASSFLHSEGEQHF TGTGCCAGCAGCTTCTTGCACAGCGAAGGGGAGCAGCACTTC
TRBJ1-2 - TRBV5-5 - CASIDQDGYTF TGTGCCAGCATAGATCAGGATGGCTACACCTTC
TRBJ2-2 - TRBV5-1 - CASSPEPGRRTGELFF TGCGCCAGCAGCCCAGAGCCGGGCCGAAGGACCGGGGAGCTGTTTTTT
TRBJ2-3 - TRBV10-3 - CAISETGQGTDTQYF TGTGCCATCAGTGAAACAGGGCAGGGCACAGATACGCAGTATTTT
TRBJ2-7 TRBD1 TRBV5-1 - CASSRLPGQKSYEQYF TGCGCCAGCAGCAGGTTACCGGGACAGAAGTCCTACGAGCAGTACTTC
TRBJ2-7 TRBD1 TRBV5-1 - CASSRLSGQEMYEQYF TGCGCCAGCAGCCGACTTTCGGGACAGGAGATGTACGAGCAGTACTTC
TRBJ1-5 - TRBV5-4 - CASSFRASDQPQHF TGTGCCAGCAGCTTCCGGGCCTCCGATCAGCCCCAGCATTTT
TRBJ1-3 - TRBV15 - CATSRDPRSSGNTIYF TGTGCCACCAGCAGAGATCCCCGGAGCTCTGGAAACACCATATATTTT